Below are 29 T cell receptor beta chains sequenced from a single sample in a study of blood T cell repertoires in COVID-19. The repertoire was sequenced with immunoSEQ multiplex PCR; TCRdb's copy has only in-frame clones and lacks some. The sample carries 100,000 to 150,000 clones, about 88% recorded once. Sequenced sample: peripheral blood. The receptors were sampled from a woman aged 80 or over with acute or convalescent COVID-19.

The chain recombines TRBV5-1 with TRBJ2-3; possibly TRBD1 for D (6 bases). Trimming removed 2 bases from V and 0 bases from J, with 10 bases in between. The germline gives CDR1 SGHRS, CDR2 YFSETQ. The CDR3 has 15 amino acids. CDR3 sequence: CASSFNGQSTDTQYF. The CDR3 DNA reads TGCGCCAGCAGCTTCAATGGACAGAGCACAGATACGCAGTATTTT.

J is TRBJ1-5 and V is TRBV5-1, with 10 bases identical to TRBD1. The J segment lost 3 bases and the V segment lost 6 bases, leaving 6 bases of the junction unmatched. This CDR3 is 15 amino acids long. Germline assignment: CDR1 SGHRS and CDR2 YFSETQ. In DNA form, the CDR3 reads TGCGCCAGCAAGGACAGGGGGTTAGACAATCAGCCCCAGCATTTT. Translated, it gives CASKDRGLDNQPQHF.

The genes are TRBV7-9 and TRBJ1-2; 8 nucleotides align to TRBD1. This CDR3 spans 14 amino acids. Germline CDR1 and CDR2: SEHNR and FQNEAQ (reference sequence). V was pared by 2 bases and J by 8 bases, with 7 bases of the junction left unmatched. The CDR3 spells CASSLLQGAKGYTF. The CDR3 DNA reads as TGTGCCAGCAGCTTACTGCAGGGGGCGAAGGGCTACACCTTC. The complete variable domain, with remaining parts taken from reference TRBV7-9 and TRBJ1-2, reads DTGVSQNPRHKITKRGQNVTFRCDPISEHNRLYWYRQTLGQGPEFLTYFQNEAQLEKSRLLSDRFSAERPKGSFSTLEIQRTEQGDSAMYLCASSLLQGAKGYTFGSGTRLTVV.

V usage is TRBV7-2 and J usage is TRBJ1-2, with D possibly matching TRBD1 (6 bases). Trimming cost V 1 base and J 1 base, with 16 bases left between them. CDR3 length: 17 amino acids. Germline CDR1 is SGHTA and CDR2 is FQGNSA. CDR3 sequence reads: CASSLGALRTVNYGYTF. CDR3 nucleotides: TGTGCCAGCAGCTTAGGGGCCCTCCGGACAGTTAACTATGGCTACACCTTC.

This clone was recorded a few times. The gene calls are TRBV4-3 and TRBJ2-3; tentatively, D is TRBD1 (6 bases). The V gene's germline CDR1 is LGHNA and CDR2 YSLEER. The CDR3 consists of 13 residues. V shed 8 bases and J shed 4 bases, with 13 bases lying between them. The CDR3 protein is CASGEQGSDTQYF. The CDR3 DNA reads as TGCGCCAGCGGGGAACAGGGTTCAGATACGCAGTATTTT.

The V call is TRBV18, the J call TRBJ2-2; no clear D. The CDR3 is 15 amino acids. The V end was cut by 2 bases, the J end by 2 bases, with 9 bases between. The germline V gene has CDR1 KGHSH and CDR2 LQKENI. In nucleotides, the CDR3 is TGTGCCAGCTCACCAGCGACAATAAACACCGGGGAGCTGTTTTTT. This sequence encodes CASSPATINTGELFF.

The V and J genes are TRBV6-1 and TRBJ2-1; 8 bases are a match to TRBD2. This CDR3 is 16 amino acids long. The junction had 12 bases not matched to a gene; V was cut back by 2 bases and J by 9 bases. Germline V gene sequence: CDR1 MNHNS, CDR2 SASEGT. CDR3 sequence reads: CASSESGAGGLTEQFF. For the CDR3, the DNA is TGTGCCAGCAGTGAATCCGGGGCGGGGGGCCTAACTGAGCAGTTCTTC.

This clone appeared a single time. V and J are TRBV4-3 and TRBJ2-3; possible D gene TRBD2, 5 bases. V was trimmed by 0 bases and J by 6 bases, leaving 13 bases between them. The germline CDR1 and CDR2 sequences are LGHNA and YSLEER. This CDR3 region has 15 residues. This CDR3 is CASSQEPSKSDTQYF. The CDR3 bases are TGCGCCAGCAGCCAAGAACCTAGCAAGTCGGATACGCAGTATTTT.

V gene TRBV4-2 combines with J gene TRBJ1-2, with a tentative D call TRBD1 (5 bases). Germline CDR1 LGHNA, CDR2 YNFKEQ. This CDR3 has 14 residues. Trimming pared 4 bases from V and 7 bases from J, leaving 16 bases between. CDR3 sequence: CASSRGGRDRGYTF. CDR3 bases: TGTGCCAGCAGCCGAGGAGGGAGGGACCGTGGCTACACCTTC.

The chain carries TRBV2 and TRBJ2-3; 9 positions agree with TRBD1. Germline loops: CDR1 SNHLY, CDR2 FYNNEI. The J segment lost 2 bases and the V segment lost 6 bases, leaving 9 bases of the junction unmatched. There are 16 residues in the CDR3. This chain's CDR3 is CASRSGTGRSTDTQYF. The CDR3 region has the DNA TGTGCCAGCAGGTCCGGGACAGGGCGATCCACAGATACGCAGTATTTT.

The rearrangement links TRBV10-3 to TRBJ1-2; D possibly corresponds to TRBD1 (5 bases). V dropped 7 bases and J dropped 3 bases, with 12 bases sitting between them. The CDR3 has 13 amino acids. In germline, CDR1 is ENHRY, CDR2 SYGVKD. The CDR3: CAIKGQGDYGYTF. The DNA of the CDR3 is TGTGCCATCAAGGGGCAAGGAGACTATGGCTACACCTTC.

This clone was detected only once. The V gene is TRBV20-1, the J gene TRBJ2-7; no firm D call. The CDR3 totals 11 residues. Per the germline V gene, CDR1 is DFQATT and CDR2 is SNEGSKA (reference sequence). With 3 bases removed from V and 2 bases from J, the gap between germline ends came to 5 bases. CDR3 region: CSARQAYEQYF. The CDR3 DNA is TGCAGTGCTAGGCAGGCCTACGAGCAGTACTTC.

This clone has only one observation. The chain carries TRBV12-3 or TRBV12-4 and TRBJ2-7; 8 nucleotides align to TRBD2. The V gene end was trimmed by 3 bases and the J gene end by 7 bases; junction bases not matched to a gene: 5. This CDR3 comprises 13 residues. The CDR3 is CASSFSGTQEQYF. CDR3 DNA: TGTGCCAGCAGTTTTAGCGGGACCCAAGAGCAGTACTTC.

V is TRBV27 and J is TRBJ2-7, with D unclear. V lost 6 bases and J 3 bases, leaving 12 bases between the germline ends. Germline assignment: CDR1 MNHEY and CDR2 SMNVEV (reference sequence). The CDR3 is made up of 13 amino acids. The CDR3 protein is CASRRSTVYEQYF. The DNA for the CDR3 is TGTGCCAGCAGACGATCAACTGTCTACGAGCAGTACTTC.

The rearrangement links TRBV23-1 to TRBJ1-4; maybe TRBD1 (5 bases). TRBV23-1 is an ORF; its function is uncertain. Trimming removed 6 bases from V and 2 bases from J, with 13 bases in between. The CDR3 length is 15 residues. CDR3 amino acids: CASSLGRGTNEKLFF. The CDR3 nucleotides read TGCGCCAGCAGCCTCGGGAGGGGTACTAATGAAAAACTGTTTTTT.

This clone showed up just once. The chain employs TRBV28 and TRBJ1-2; no firm D call. Trimming stripped 2 bases from V and 1 base from J, with 11 bases between. CDR1 is MDHEN and CDR2 is SYDVKM in the germline V gene. The CDR3 consists of 15 residues. The CDR3 sequence is CASSLPRSGNYGYTF. The CDR3 bases are TGTGCCAGCAGTTTACCCCGATCGGGTAACTATGGCTACACCTTC.

This sequence joins TRBV5-6 and TRBJ2-1; 8 bases match TRBD1. The length of the CDR3 is 15 residues. The germline V gene has CDR1 SGHDT and CDR2 YYEEEE. J was trimmed by 9 bases and V by 3 bases; bases with no gene match: 11. The CDR3 sequence: CASSYISWGTGEQFF. CDR3 bases: TGTGCCAGCAGCTACATCTCCTGGGGGACAGGTGAGCAGTTCTTC.

The rearrangement uses TRBV4-3 and TRBJ1-5, with D maybe TRBD1 (6 bases). This CDR3 contains 14 residues. CDR1 and CDR2 from the germline V gene are LGHNA and YSLEER. V was pared by 1 base and J by 5 bases, with 9 bases between. This CDR3 reads CASSQAYRDQPQHF. In nucleotides, the CDR3 is TGCGCCAGCAGCCAAGCCTACAGGGATCAGCCCCAGCATTTT.

This sequence joins TRBV1 and TRBJ2-3; the DNA was not compared with TRBD2, the D call given in the table. TRBV1 is annotated as a pseudogene. The CDR3 has 14 amino acids. CDR3 protein: CTSWSGGRADTQYF. The CDR3 region has the DNA TGCACCAGCTGGAGCGGGGGTAGGGCAGATACGCAGTATTTT.

V usage is TRBV23-1 and J usage is TRBJ1-4, with D maybe TRBD1 (6 bases). TRBV23-1 is assigned to the ORF class and has an uncertain function. V was pared by 3 bases and J by 0 bases, with 23 bases between. There are 20 residues in the CDR3. CDR3 in DNA: TGCGCCAGCAGTCACCCGATGGGAGGGACAAATAACCCAACTAATGAAAAACTGTTTTTT. Translation: CASSHPMGGTNNPTNEKLFF.

This clone was recorded a few times. This chain uses TRBV6-2 or TRBV6-3 with TRBJ1-5; 9 bases agree with TRBD1. J lost 4 bases, V lost 1 base, and 5 bases had no gene match. This CDR3 is built from 16 residues. From germline, CDR1 is MNHEY and CDR2 SVGEGT. CDR3 in amino acids: CASSYWTGVANQPQHF. The CDR3 region has the DNA TGTGCCAGCAGTTACTGGACAGGGGTGGCAAATCAGCCCCAGCATTTT.

This sequence joins TRBV11-3 and TRBJ1-4; weak D call: TRBD1 (6 bases). The V gene's germline CDR1 is SGHNT and CDR2 YENEEA. The CDR3 has 15 residues. Trimming stripped 4 bases from V and 0 bases from J, with 9 bases between. CDR3 sequence reads: CASSWQGTTNEKLFF. In nucleotides, the CDR3 is TGTGCCAGCAGCTGGCAGGGGACAACTAATGAAAAACTGTTTTTT.

J is TRBJ1-2 and V is TRBV19; D not certain. Germline CDR1 reads LNHDA; CDR2 reads SQIVND (reference sequence). The V gene lost 6 bases and the J gene lost 7 bases, with 18 bases spanning the gap. The CDR3 consists of 14 residues. CDR3 in DNA: TGTGCCAGTAGCTGGGCGACACCCGGAGGTGGCTACACCTTC. Its translation: CASSWATPGGGYTF.

The chain links TRBV27 to TRBJ2-7; TRBD2 aligns across 7 bases. The CDR3 has 12 residues. With V trimmed by 10 bases and J by 5 bases, 8 bases remained unmatched. The germline V gene encodes CDR1 MNHEY and CDR2 SMNVEV (reference sequence). In nucleotides, the CDR3 is TGTGCCACTGGTGGGAGGGGAGACGAGCAGTACTTC. This sequence encodes CATGGRGDEQYF.

The V and J genes are TRBV29-1 and TRBJ2-3, with D hard to call. Germline-derived CDR1 and CDR2 are SQVTM and ANQGSEA. The length of the CDR3 is 11 residues. V was shortened by 3 bases and J by 4 bases, with 5 bases between the two germline ends. For the CDR3, the DNA is TGCAGCGTTGAGGGCCCAGATACGCAGTATTTT. It translates to CSVEGPDTQYF.

The chain uses TRBV21-1 and TRBJ2-3; the DNA was not compared with TRBD2, the D call given in the table. TRBV21-1 is reported as a pseudogene. This CDR3 is built from 15 residues. CDR3 sequence: CARVAGGEGPDTQYF. As DNA, the CDR3 is TGTGCCAGAGTAGCGGGAGGAGAGGGCCCAGATACGCAGTATTTT.

CDR3 sequence: CASSLRGTEAFF. The CDR3 DNA follows: TGTGCCAGCAGCTTAAGAGGGACTGAAGCTTTCTTT. The rearrangement links TRBV7-9 to TRBJ1-1; D unresolved. Germline CDR1 reads SEHNR; CDR2 reads FQNEAQ (reference sequence). Trimming removed 2 bases at V and 5 bases at J, with 6 bases between. CDR3 length: 12 residues.

The chain joins TRBV27 to TRBJ2-1, with D hard to call. The V gene lost 7 bases and the J gene lost 9 bases, with 10 bases spanning the gap. CDR1 MNHEY and CDR2 SMNVEV come from the germline V gene (reference sequence). The CDR3 is 11 amino acids. Here the CDR3 reads CASTKRGEQFF. The CDR3 DNA is TGTGCCAGCACCAAGCGCGGTGAGCAGTTCTTC.

The CDR3 DNA sequence: TGTGCCAGCAGCCAAGTTCAGTTTAATTCACCCCTCCACTTT. Translation: CASSQVQFNSPLHF. This chain joins TRBV3-1 (or the pseudogene TRBV3-2) and TRBJ1-6; no definite D call. Germline V lookup: CDR1 LGHDT, CDR2 YNNKEL (reference sequence). The ends were cut back, 1 base at V and 6 bases at J, with 7 bases in the middle. The CDR3 length is 14 residues.